A selection of T cell receptor beta chains follows, all from one sample in a study of OX40 agonist ivuxolimab in advanced cancers. Only in-frame clones appear in the TCRdb table, and some are missing; sequencing was by immunoSEQ multiplex PCR. The table lists tens of thousands of clones, 89% of them singletons. The source was CD4+ or CD8+ T cells sorted from blood, collected in a trial of the OX40 agonist ivuxolimab. Receptor source: an adult with an advanced solid tumor such as melanoma, head and neck, liver or kidney cancer. Both conserved end residues are part of each CDR3. The D gene is left open where the match is weak. Where a row states a size, it is once, few, many or the class of an expanded clone; other rows omit it.

J: TRBJ2-7
D: -
V: TRBV4-1
size: once
DNA: TGCGCCAGCAGCCAAGTAGGGGGGTCCTCCTACGAGCAGTACTTC
CDR3: CASSQVGGSSYEQYF

J: TRBJ2-7
D: TRBD1
V: TRBV6-1
size: -
DNA: TGTGCCAGCAGTGAAGGAGGGGACAGGGTCTACGAGCAGTACTTC
CDR3: CASSEGGDRVYEQYF

J: TRBJ2-7
D: -
V: TRBV6-1
size: -
DNA: TGTGCCAGCAGTGAAGAGGGTGGGGTCTACGAGCAGTACTTC
CDR3: CASSEEGGVYEQYF

J: TRBJ2-1
D: -
V: TRBV15
size: -
DNA: TGTGCCACCAGCAGAGATCAGACAGAGGTAGATGAGCAGTTCTTC
CDR3: CATSRDQTEVDEQFF

J: TRBJ2-2
D: TRBD2
V: TRBV11-2
size: -
DNA: TGTGCCAGCAGCTTTCCCTCGGGACTAGCGGGAGCAGGGGACGGGGAGCTGTTTTTT
CDR3: CASSFPSGLAGAGDGELFF

J: TRBJ1-1
D: -
V: TRBV5-6
size: -
DNA: TGTGCCAGCAGCTTGCTCGCCCGGGGAAACACTGAAGCTTTCTTT
CDR3: CASSLLARGNTEAFF

J: TRBJ2-2
D: TRBD2
V: TRBV6-5
size: once
DNA: TGTGCCAGCAGTTACTCGAAGGGGAGGGGCACCGGGGAGCTGTTTTTT
CDR3: CASSYSKGRGTGELFF

J: TRBJ2-2
D: -
V: TRBV10-3
size: -
DNA: TGTGCCATCAGTCAGGGGACGGCGAACACCGGGGAGCTGTTTTTT
CDR3: CAISQGTANTGELFF

J: TRBJ1-2
D: -
V: TRBV4-3
size: -
DNA: TGCGCCAGCAGCCCCCTGACGGGGACTCCTACTGGGTATGGCTACACCTTC
CDR3: CASSPLTGTPTGYGYTF

J: TRBJ2-7
D: -
V: TRBV9
size: -
DNA: TGTGCCAGCAGCACCTCCAGGGCGGGCGAGCAGTACTTC
CDR3: CASSTSRAGEQYF

J: TRBJ2-5
D: -
V: TRBV19
size: -
DNA: TGTGCCAGTAGTATACTCCCCCGGGAGACCCAGTACTTC
CDR3: CASSILPRETQYF

J: TRBJ2-1
D: TRBD1
V: TRBV9
size: -
DNA: TGTGCCAGCAGCGGCACCGGGACAGTTGTTGGTTACAATGAGCAGTTCTTC
CDR3: CASSGTGTVVGYNEQFF

J: TRBJ2-7
D: TRBD1
V: TRBV11-2
size: few
DNA: TGTGCCAGCAGCTCCTTCCCCGGGACAGGGCCCTACGAGCAGTACTTC
CDR3: CASSSFPGTGPYEQYF

J: TRBJ1-2
D: TRBD1
V: TRBV10-3
size: -
DNA: TGTGCCATCAGTGAGGACAGGGGGGACTTCTATGGCTACACCTTC
CDR3: CAISEDRGDFYGYTF

J: TRBJ2-3
D: TRBD1
V: TRBV4-3
size: -
DNA: TGCGCCAGCAGCAAGGACAGGGGGGGCGAGACAGATACGCAGTATTTT
CDR3: CASSKDRGGETDTQYF

J: TRBJ2-5
D: -
V: TRBV11-3
size: -
DNA: TGTGCCAGCAGCTTAATCGAAGAGACCCAGTACTTC
CDR3: CASSLIEETQYF

J: TRBJ2-1
D: TRBD1
V: TRBV28
size: -
DNA: TGTGCCAGCATCCCCTGGACAGGGGGGGTGTTTGAGCAGTTCTTC
CDR3: CASIPWTGGVFEQFF

J: TRBJ2-3
D: -
V: TRBV4-3
size: -
DNA: TGCGCCAGCAGCCAAGGTGTCGGGAGCACAGATACGCAGTATTTT
CDR3: CASSQGVGSTDTQYF

J: TRBJ1-2
D: -
V: TRBV7-9
size: -
DNA: TGTGCCAGCAGCTTAGACGGATCCTATGGCTACACCTTC
CDR3: CASSLDGSYGYTF

J: TRBJ2-3
D: TRBD2
V: TRBV5-1
size: -
DNA: TGCGCCAGCAGCTTGGCCGGGGAGGGGCCCACAGATACGCAGTATTTT
CDR3: CASSLAGEGPTDTQYF

J: TRBJ1-1
D: -
V: TRBV28
size: -
DNA: TGTGCCAGCACTAGGGCGAGGGAAGCTTTCTTT
CDR3: CASTRAREAFF

J: TRBJ2-3
D: -
V: TRBV28
size: -
DNA: TGTGCCAGCAGTAAGTCCGTAGATACGCAGTATTTT
CDR3: CASSKSVDTQYF

J: TRBJ2-7
D: -
V: TRBV7-6
size: -
DNA: TGTGCCAGCAGCTTAGGGGCGGGGATCGGGTCCGAGCAGTACTTC
CDR3: CASSLGAGIGSEQYF

J: TRBJ1-2
D: -
V: TRBV6-5
size: -
DNA: TGTGCCAGCAGTTTGAGGAATTCCTATGGCTACACCTTC
CDR3: CASSLRNSYGYTF

J: TRBJ2-3
D: TRBD1
V: TRBV2
size: -
DNA: TGTGCCAGCAGTGAACGGAAAAGGGGGCAGGGAGATACGCAGTATTTT
CDR3: CASSERKRGQGDTQYF

J: TRBJ2-4
D: -
V: TRBV6-5
size: once
DNA: TGTGCCAGCAGTTTAATAAGGGGCAACATTCAGTACTTC
CDR3: CASSLIRGNIQYF

J: TRBJ1-1
D: -
V: TRBV14
size: -
DNA: TGTGCCAGCAGCCAAGCCCAGGGGTACACTGAAGCTTTCTTT
CDR3: CASSQAQGYTEAFF

J: TRBJ1-3
D: TRBD1
V: TRBV28
size: -
DNA: TGTGCCAGCAGGGCCGGGACAGGGATTGGAAACACCATATATTTT
CDR3: CASRAGTGIGNTIYF

J: TRBJ2-5
D: TRBD2
V: TRBV5-5
size: once
DNA: TGTGCCAGCACCTACCTACTAGCGGCCCGAGAGACCCAGTACTTC
CDR3: CASTYLLAARETQYF

J: TRBJ2-7
D: TRBD1
V: TRBV7-8
size: -
DNA: TGTGCCAGCAGCCCCGGTTGGGACAGGACCTACGAGCAGTACTTC
CDR3: CASSPGWDRTYEQYF

J: TRBJ1-1
D: TRBD1
V: TRBV4-3
size: -
DNA: TGCGCCAGCAGCCACACCCCCGGACAGGCTGAAGCTTTCTTT
CDR3: CASSHTPGQAEAFF

J: TRBJ1-5
D: -
V: TRBV7-2
size: -
DNA: TGTGCCAGCAGCACGCTGTTTAGCAATCAGCCCCAGCATTTT
CDR3: CASSTLFSNQPQHF

J: TRBJ1-1
D: -
V: TRBV7-6
size: -
DNA: TGTGCCAGCAGCGGAGAAAGCAGCCCTGAAGCTTTCTTT
CDR3: CASSGESSPEAFF

J: TRBJ2-4
D: TRBD2
V: TRBV19
size: -
DNA: TGTGCCAGTAGTCCCAGGGGTGAGCGGGGGGCCAAAAACATTCAGTACTTC
CDR3: CASSPRGERGAKNIQYF

J: TRBJ1-1
D: -
V: TRBV6-5
size: -
DNA: TGTGCCAGCAGTCTGTCGACAGAGGCGAACACTGAAGCTTTCTTT
CDR3: CASSLSTEANTEAFF

J: TRBJ2-7
D: TRBD2
V: TRBV6-1
size: medium-sized
DNA: TGTGCCAGCAGTGTACTAGCGTCCAGCTCCTACGAGCAGTACTTC
CDR3: CASSVLASSSYEQYF

J: TRBJ2-1
D: -
V: TRBV28
size: -
DNA: TGTGCCAGCAGTTTAAGTGGGGGAGTAGGAGCGGTAGACAATGAGCAGTTCTTC
CDR3: CASSLSGGVGAVDNEQFF

J: TRBJ1-1
D: TRBD1
V: TRBV4-3
size: -
DNA: TGCGCCAGCAGCCAGGGACAGGGGGCCGGAACTGAAGCTTTCTTT
CDR3: CASSQGQGAGTEAFF

J: TRBJ2-1
D: -
V: TRBV21-1
size: -
DNA: -
CDR3: CASSKVAAGTYNEQFF

J: TRBJ2-4
D: TRBD1
V: TRBV11-3
size: -
DNA: TGTGCCAGCAGCGGCGGACAGGGGGAAGCCAAAAACATTCAGTACTTC
CDR3: CASSGGQGEAKNIQYF

J: TRBJ1-5
D: -
V: TRBV16
size: -
DNA: TGTGCCAGCAGCCATTATAGCAATCAGCCCCAGCATTTT
CDR3: CASSHYSNQPQHF

J: TRBJ2-7
D: TRBD1
V: TRBV4-3
size: -
DNA: TGCGCCAGCAGCCAAGATCTACAGGGGACCGCCTACGAGCAGTACTTC
CDR3: CASSQDLQGTAYEQYF

J: TRBJ1-4
D: -
V: TRBV28
size: -
DNA: TGTGCCAGCAGTCCCCCCGACGGAGTTCTTTTTGAAAAACTGTTTTTT
CDR3: CASSPPDGVLFEKLFF

J: TRBJ2-1
D: TRBD2
V: TRBV7-2
size: -
DNA: TGTGCCAGCAGCTTGACTAGCGGGATCAACAATGAGCAGTTCTTC
CDR3: CASSLTSGINNEQFF

J: TRBJ2-7
D: TRBD2
V: TRBV27
size: -
DNA: TGTGCCAGCAGCAATGGACTAGCGGGAGGGATGTACGAGCAGTACTTC
CDR3: CASSNGLAGGMYEQYF

J: TRBJ1-4
D: TRBD1
V: TRBV27
size: -
DNA: TGTGCCAGCTCTAATTCCGGGACAGCTAATGAAAAACTGTTTTTT
CDR3: CASSNSGTANEKLFF

J: TRBJ1-2
D: -
V: TRBV9
size: -
DNA: TGTGCCAGCAGCGTAGGTAGAGGAACTATGTATGGCTACACCTTC
CDR3: CASSVGRGTMYGYTF

J: TRBJ2-1
D: TRBD2
V: TRBV9
size: -
DNA: TGTGCCAGCAGCGCGCACGGGACTAGCCCCTCAAATGAGCAGTTCTTC
CDR3: CASSAHGTSPSNEQFF

J: TRBJ2-1
D: TRBD2
V: TRBV4-3
size: -
DNA: TGCGCCAGCAGCCAACACCGGACAGGGGAGACTAGCGGGAGGCTGGATGAGCAGTTCTTC
CDR3: CASSQHRTGETSGRLDEQFF

J: TRBJ2-7
D: TRBD1
V: TRBV11-2
size: -
DNA: TGTGCCAGCAGCTTAGCGGGACAGGGGTCCTCCTACGAGCAGTACTTC
CDR3: CASSLAGQGSSYEQYF

J: TRBJ2-1
D: TRBD2
V: TRBV10-1
size: -
DNA: TGCGCCAGCAGTGAAGGACTAGCGGGAGTTAATGAGCAGTTCTTC
CDR3: CASSEGLAGVNEQFF

J: TRBJ2-6
D: -
V: TRBV25-1
size: -
DNA: TGTGCCAGCAGCCAAACTCAGGCTGGGGCCAACGTCCTGACTTTC
CDR3: CASSQTQAGANVLTF

J: TRBJ1-5
D: -
V: TRBV16
size: once
DNA: TGTGCCAGCAGCCACACGTCGGACAATCAGCCCCAGCATTTT
CDR3: CASSHTSDNQPQHF